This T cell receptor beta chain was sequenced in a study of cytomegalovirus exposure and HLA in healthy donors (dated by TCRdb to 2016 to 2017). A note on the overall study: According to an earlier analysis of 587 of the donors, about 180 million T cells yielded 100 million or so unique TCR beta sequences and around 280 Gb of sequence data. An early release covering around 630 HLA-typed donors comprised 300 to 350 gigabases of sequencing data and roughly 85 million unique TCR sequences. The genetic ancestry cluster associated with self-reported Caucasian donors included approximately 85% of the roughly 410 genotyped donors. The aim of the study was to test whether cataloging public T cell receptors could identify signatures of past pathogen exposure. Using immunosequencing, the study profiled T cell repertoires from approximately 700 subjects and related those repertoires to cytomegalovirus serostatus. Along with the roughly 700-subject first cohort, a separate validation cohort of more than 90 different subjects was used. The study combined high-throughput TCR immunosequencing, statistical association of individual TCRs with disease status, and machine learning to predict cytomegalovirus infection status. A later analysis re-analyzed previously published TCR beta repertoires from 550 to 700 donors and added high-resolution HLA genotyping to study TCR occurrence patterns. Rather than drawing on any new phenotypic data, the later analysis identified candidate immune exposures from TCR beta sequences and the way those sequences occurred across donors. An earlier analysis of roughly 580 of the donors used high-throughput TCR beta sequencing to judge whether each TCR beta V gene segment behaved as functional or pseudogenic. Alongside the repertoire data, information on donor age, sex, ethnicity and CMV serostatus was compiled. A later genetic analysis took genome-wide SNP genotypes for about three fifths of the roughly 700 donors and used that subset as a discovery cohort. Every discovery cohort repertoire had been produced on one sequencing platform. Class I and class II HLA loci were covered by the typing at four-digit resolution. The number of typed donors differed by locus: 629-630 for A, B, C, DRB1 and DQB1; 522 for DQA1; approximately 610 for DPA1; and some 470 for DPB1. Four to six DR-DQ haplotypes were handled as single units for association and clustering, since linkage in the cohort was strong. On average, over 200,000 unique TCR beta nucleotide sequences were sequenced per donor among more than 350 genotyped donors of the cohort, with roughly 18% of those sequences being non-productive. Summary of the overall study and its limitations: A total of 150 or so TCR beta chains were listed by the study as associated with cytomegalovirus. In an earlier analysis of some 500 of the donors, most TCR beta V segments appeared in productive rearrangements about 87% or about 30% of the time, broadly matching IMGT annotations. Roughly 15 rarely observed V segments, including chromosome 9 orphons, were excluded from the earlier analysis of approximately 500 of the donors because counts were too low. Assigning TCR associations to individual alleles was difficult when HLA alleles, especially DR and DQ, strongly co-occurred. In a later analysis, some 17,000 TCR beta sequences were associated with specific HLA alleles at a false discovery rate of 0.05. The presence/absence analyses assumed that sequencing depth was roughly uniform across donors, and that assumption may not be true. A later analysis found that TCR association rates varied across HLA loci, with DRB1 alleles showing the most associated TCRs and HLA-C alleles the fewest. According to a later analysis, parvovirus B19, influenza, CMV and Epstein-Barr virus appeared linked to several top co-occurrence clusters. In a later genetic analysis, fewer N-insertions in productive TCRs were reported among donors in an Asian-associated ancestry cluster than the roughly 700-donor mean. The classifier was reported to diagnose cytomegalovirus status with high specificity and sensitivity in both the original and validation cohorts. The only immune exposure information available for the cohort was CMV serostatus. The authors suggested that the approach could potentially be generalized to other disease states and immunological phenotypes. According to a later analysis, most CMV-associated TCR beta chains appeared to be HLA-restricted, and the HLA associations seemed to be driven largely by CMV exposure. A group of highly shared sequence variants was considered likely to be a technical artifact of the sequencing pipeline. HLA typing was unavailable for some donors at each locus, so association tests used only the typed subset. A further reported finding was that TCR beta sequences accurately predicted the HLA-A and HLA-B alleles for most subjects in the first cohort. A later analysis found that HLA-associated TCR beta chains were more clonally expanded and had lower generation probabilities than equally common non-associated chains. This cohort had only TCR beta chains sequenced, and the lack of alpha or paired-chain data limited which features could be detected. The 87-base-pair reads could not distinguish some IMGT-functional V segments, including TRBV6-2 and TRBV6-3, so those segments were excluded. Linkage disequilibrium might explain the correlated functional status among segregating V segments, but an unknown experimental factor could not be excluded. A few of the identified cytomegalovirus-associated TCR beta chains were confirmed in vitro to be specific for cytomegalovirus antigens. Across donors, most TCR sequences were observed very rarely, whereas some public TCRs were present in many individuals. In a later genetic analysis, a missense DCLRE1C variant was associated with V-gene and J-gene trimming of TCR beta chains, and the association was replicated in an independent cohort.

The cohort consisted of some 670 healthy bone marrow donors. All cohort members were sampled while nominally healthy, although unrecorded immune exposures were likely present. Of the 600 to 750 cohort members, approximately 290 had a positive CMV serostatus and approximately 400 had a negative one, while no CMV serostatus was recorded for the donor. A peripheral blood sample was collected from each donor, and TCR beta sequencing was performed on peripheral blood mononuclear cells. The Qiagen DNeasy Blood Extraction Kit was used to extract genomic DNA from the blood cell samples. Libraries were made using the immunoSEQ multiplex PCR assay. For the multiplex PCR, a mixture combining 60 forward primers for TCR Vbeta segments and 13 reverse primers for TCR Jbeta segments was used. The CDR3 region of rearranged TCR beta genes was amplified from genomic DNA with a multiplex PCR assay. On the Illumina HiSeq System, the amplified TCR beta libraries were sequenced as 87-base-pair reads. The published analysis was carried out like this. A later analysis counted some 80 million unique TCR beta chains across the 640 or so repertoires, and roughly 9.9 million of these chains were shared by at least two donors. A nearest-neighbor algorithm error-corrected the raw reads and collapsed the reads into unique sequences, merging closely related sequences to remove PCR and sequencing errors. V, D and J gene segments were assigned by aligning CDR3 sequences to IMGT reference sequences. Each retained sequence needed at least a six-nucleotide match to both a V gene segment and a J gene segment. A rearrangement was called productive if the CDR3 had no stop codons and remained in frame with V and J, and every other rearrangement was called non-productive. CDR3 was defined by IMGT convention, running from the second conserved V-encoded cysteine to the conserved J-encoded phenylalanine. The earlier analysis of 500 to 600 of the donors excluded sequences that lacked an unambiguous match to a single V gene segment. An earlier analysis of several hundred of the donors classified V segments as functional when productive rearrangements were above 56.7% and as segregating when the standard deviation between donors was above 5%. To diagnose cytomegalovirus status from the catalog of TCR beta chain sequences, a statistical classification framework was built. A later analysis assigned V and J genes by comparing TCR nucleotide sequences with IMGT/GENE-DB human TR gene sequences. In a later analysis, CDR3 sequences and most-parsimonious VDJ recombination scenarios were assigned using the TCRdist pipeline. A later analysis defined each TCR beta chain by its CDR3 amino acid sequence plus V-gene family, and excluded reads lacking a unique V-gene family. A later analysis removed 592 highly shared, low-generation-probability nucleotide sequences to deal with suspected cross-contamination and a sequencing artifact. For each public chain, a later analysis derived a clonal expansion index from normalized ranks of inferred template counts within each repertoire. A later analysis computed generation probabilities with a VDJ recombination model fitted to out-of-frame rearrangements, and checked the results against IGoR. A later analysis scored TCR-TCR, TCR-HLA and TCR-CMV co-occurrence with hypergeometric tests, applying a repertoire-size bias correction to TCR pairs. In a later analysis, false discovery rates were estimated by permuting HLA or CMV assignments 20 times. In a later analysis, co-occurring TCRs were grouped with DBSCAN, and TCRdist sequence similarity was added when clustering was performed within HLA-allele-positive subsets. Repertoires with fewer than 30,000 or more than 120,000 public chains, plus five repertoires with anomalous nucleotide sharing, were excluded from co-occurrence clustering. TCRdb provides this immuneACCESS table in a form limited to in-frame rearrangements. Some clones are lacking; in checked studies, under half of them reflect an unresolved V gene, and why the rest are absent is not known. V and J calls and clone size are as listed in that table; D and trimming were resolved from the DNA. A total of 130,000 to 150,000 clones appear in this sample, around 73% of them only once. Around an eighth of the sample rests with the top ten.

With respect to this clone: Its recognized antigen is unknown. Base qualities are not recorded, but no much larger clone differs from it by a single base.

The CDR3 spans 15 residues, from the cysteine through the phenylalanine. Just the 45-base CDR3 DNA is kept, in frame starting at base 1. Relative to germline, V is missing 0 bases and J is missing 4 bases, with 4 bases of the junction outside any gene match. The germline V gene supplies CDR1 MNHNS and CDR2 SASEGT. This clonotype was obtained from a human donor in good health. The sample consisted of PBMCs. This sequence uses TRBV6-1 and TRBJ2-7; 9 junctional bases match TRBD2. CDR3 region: CASSEAGSGSYEQYF. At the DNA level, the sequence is TGTGCCAGCAGTGAAGCTGGTAGCGGGAGTTACGAGCAGTACTTC.